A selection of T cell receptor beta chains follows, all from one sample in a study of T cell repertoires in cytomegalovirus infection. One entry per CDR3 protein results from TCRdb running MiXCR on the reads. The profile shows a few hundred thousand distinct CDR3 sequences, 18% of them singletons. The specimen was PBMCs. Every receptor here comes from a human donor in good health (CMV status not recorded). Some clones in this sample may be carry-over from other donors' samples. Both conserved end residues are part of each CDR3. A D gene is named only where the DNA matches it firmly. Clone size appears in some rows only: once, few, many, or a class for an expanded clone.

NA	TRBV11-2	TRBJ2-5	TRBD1	TGTGCCAGCAGCTTAGTTAGGACAGGGCTAACCCAGTACTTC	CASSLVRTGLTQYF
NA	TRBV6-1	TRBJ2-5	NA	TGTGCCAGCAGGTTCGGAATCCGCGAGACCCAGTACTTC	CASRFGIRETQYF
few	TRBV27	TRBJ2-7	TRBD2	TGTGCCAGCAGTTGGGGACTAGCGGGAGACTACGAGCAGTACTTC	CASSWGLAGDYEQYF
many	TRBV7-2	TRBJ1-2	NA	TGTGCCAGCAGCTTCAGGGTTGGAGACTATGGCTACACCTTC	CASSFRVGDYGYTF
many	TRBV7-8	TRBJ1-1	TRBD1	TGTGCCAGCAGCCGGAGCATCAGACAGGGGATCGGAGCTTTCTTT	CASSRSIRQGIGAFF
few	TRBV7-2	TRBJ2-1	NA	TGTGCCAGCAGCTTAGAACTGGCTATCTCCTACAATGAGCAGTTCTTC	CASSLELAISYNEQFF
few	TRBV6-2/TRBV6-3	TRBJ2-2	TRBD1	TGTGCCATCAACCCACTCCCCGGGACAGAGGCCGGGGAGCTGTTTTTT	CAINPLPGTEAGELFF
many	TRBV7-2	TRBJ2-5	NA	TGTGCCAGCAGGTTACAAGAGACCCAGTACTTC	CASRLQETQYF
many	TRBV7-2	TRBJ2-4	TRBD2	TGTGCCAGCAGCCGTTTTCAGCGGGGGGGCCCAAACATTCAGTACTTC	CASSRFQRGGPNIQYF
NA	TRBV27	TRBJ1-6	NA	TGTGCCAGCAGTCGAACGGTTTTCCACTTT	CASSRTVFHF
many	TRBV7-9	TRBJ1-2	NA	TGTGCCAGCAGCCGAAATGGCCCGTCTGGCTACACCTTC	CASSRNGPSGYTF
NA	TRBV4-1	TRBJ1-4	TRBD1	TGCGCCAGCAGCCAAGTCGGGACAGGGAGACTGTTTTTT	CASSQVGTGRLFF
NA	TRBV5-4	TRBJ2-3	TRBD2	TGTGCCAGCAGCCTAGGACTAGCGATAAGCACAGATACGCAGTATTTT	CASSLGLAISTDTQYF
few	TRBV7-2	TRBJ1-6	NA	TGTGCCAGCAGCTTAGACAGATCACCCCTCCACTTT	CASSLDRSPLHF
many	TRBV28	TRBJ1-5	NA	TGTGCCAGCAGTACCCCGGACCGCCAGCCCCAGCATTTT	CASSTPDRQPQHF
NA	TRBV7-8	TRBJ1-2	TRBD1	TGTGCCAGCAGCCGGGACAGGGACGGTGGCTACACCTTC	CASSRDRDGGYTF
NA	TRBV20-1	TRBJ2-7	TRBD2	TGCAGTGCTGGGCAGAGCGGGAGCCGGATCGAGCAGTACTTC	CSAGQSGSRIEQYF
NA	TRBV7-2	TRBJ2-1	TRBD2	TGTGCCAGCAGCTCCTCATTAGCGGGAAGACGGTCCCCTTACAATGAGCAGTTCTTC	CASSSSLAGRRSPYNEQFF
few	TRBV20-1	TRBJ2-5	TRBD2	TGCAGTGTCATTAGCGGGGTTGAGACCCAGTACTTC	CSVISGVETQYF
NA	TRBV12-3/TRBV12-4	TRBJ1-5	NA	TGTGCCAGCAGTTTAGAGGGGCCGCCCCATCATTTT	CASSLEGPPHHF
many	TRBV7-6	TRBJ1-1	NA	TGTGCCAGCAGCTTGGCCCACGGAGGCACTGAAGCTTTCTTT	CASSLAHGGTEAFF
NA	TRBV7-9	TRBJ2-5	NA	TGTGCCAGCAGCTTAGGGTCGACAGGCCTCGGGGGAGAGACCCAGTACTTC	CASSLGSTGLGGETQYF
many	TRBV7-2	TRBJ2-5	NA	TGTGCCAGCAGCTTAGAACTAGCAGAGACCCAGTACTTC	CASSLELAETQYF
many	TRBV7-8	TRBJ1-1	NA	TGTGCCAGCAGCTTATACACGACAGGCTTGAACACTGAAGCTTTCTTT	CASSLYTTGLNTEAFF
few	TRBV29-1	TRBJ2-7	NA	TGCAGCGTTGAAGTCGTGAATACCTACGAGCAGTACTTC	CSVEVVNTYEQYF
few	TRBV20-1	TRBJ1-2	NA	TGCAGTGCTAGAGATCAAGGGGAAAAGTATGGCTACACCTTC	CSARDQGEKYGYTF
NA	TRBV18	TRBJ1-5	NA	TGTGCCAGCCATACGGAGGGCAATCAGCCCCAGCATTTT	CASHTEGNQPQHF
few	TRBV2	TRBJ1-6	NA	TGTGCCAGCAGCGAGAGAAGGGGAACGCTATCACCCCTCCACTTT	CASSERRGTLSPLHF
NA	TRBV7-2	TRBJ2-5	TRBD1	TGTGCCAGCAGCAAGGGAGAGATAGGGGGCCCACAAGAGACCCAGTACTTC	CASSKGEIGGPQETQYF
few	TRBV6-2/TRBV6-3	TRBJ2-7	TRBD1	TGTGCCAGCAGCCGGGACAGGGGGCCTTGGGACGAGCAGTACTTC	CASSRDRGPWDEQYF
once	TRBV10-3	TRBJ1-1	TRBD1	TGTGCCATCAGTACCGGGACAGGGAGCACTGAAGCTTTCTTT	CAISTGTGSTEAFF
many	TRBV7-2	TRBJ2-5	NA	TGTGCCAGCAGCTTGACTAGGCAAGAGACCCAGTACTTC	CASSLTRQETQYF
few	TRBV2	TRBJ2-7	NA	TGTGCCAGCAGGCTGGACCTGGGCGAGCAGTACTTC	CASRLDLGEQYF
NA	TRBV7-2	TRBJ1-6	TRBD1	TGTGCCAGCAGCTTAGGAGGGGACCGACAGGGCCCCCGTTCACCCCTCCACTTT	CASSLGGDRQGPRSPLHF
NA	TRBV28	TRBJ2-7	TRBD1	TGTGCCAGCAGTTCCCCGGGACAGGGCATCACGAAGAACTACGAGCAGTACTTC	CASSSPGQGITKNYEQYF
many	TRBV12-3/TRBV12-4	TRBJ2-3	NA	TGTGCCAGCACCCGACTCCCGCAGGATACGCAGTATTTT	CASTRLPQDTQYF
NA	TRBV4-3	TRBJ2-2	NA	TGCGCCAGCAGCCAAGATACCGGTGGGGAGCTGTTTTTT	CASSQDTGGELFF
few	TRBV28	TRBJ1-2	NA	TGTGCCAGCCGAGGAGGGGGGGGAAGTGGCTACACCTTC	CASRGGGGSGYTF
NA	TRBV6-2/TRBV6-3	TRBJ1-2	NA	TGTGCCAGCAGTTACTCCGGGGACACGACTCGGTACACCTTC	CASSYSGDTTRYTF
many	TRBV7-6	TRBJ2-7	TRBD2	TGTGCCAGCAGCTTTGGGGGGGGGACTAGCGGGATCTACGAGCAGTACTTC	CASSFGGGTSGIYEQYF
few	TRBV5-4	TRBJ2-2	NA	TGTGCCAGCAGCTTTCAAGTCCACACCACCGGGGAGCTGTTTTTT	CASSFQVHTTGELFF
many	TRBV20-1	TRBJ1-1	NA	TGCAGTGCTTTTCAGAACAGGCCGAACACTGAAGCTTTCTTT	CSAFQNRPNTEAFF
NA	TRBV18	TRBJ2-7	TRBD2	TGTGCCAGCTCACCCCGGGTGAGTACCGCGGGGGACGAGCAGTACTTC	CASSPRVSTAGDEQYF
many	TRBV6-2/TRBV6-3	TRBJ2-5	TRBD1	TGTGCCAGCAGGGGACAGGGGCAAGAGACCCAGTACTTC	CASRGQGQETQYF
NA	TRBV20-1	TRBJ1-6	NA	TGCAGTGCTAGAGTCCCTGACAGCACCTTTAATTCACCCCTCCACTTT	CSARVPDSTFNSPLHF
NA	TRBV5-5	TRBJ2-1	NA	TGTGCCAGCAGCTTGAAAGTCCTAGCAGCCATTGAGCAGTTCTTC	CASSLKVLAAIEQFF
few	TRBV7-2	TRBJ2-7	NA	TGTGCCAGCAGCTCCTGGCTCTACGAGCAGTACTTC	CASSSWLYEQYF